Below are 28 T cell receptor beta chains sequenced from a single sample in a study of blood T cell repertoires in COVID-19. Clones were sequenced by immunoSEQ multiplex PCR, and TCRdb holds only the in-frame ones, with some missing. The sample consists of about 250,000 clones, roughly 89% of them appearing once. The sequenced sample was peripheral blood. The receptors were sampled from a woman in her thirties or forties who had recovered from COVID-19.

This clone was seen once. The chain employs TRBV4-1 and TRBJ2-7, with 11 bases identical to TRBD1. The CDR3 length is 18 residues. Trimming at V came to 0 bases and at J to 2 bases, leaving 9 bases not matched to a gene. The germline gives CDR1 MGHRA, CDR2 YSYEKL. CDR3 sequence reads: CASSQETGDRGGPYEQYV. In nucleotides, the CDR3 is TGCGCCAGCAGCCAAGAAACCGGGGACAGGGGGGGACCCTACGAGCAGTACGTC.

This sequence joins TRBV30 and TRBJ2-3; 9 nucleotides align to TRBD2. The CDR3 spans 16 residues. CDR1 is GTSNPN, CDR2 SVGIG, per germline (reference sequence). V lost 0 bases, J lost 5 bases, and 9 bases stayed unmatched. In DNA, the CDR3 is TGTGCCTGGAGTGTTGGAATAGCGGGAGCAATAGATACGCAGTATTTT. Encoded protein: CAWSVGIAGAIDTQYF.

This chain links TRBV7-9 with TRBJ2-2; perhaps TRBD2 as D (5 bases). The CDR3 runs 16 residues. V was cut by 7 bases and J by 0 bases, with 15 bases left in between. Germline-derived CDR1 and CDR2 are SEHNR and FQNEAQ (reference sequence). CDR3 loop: CASTRQARANTGELFF. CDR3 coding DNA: TGTGCCAGCACCCGTCAAGCGAGGGCGAACACCGGGGAGCTGTTTTTT. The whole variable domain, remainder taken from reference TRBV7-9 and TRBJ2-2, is DTGVSQNPRHKITKRGQNVTFRCDPISEHNRLYWYRQTLGQGPEFLTYFQNEAQLEKSRLLSDRFSAERPKGSFSTLEIQRTEQGDSAMYLCASTRQARANTGELFFGEGSRLTVL.

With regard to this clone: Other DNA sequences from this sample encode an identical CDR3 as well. The CDR3 coding sequence is TGTGCCAGCAGTGAAGGGGGCAGACGAAGCAATCAGCCCCAGCATTTT. Translating it yields CASSEGGRRSNQPQHF. J is TRBJ1-5 and V is TRBV2, with D possibly TRBD1 on 5 matching bases. Per germline, CDR1 SNHLY and CDR2 FYNNEI. The CDR3 sequence is 16 residues long. Deletions cut 1 base from V and 1 base from J, with 11 bases between.

The CDR3 DNA reads TGTGCCAGTGGCCCCAGGGGATCGAACACTGAAGCTTTCTTT. Translated: CASGPRGSNTEAFF. The V and J genes are TRBV19 and TRBJ1-1; possibly TRBD1 for D (6 bases). CDR1 and CDR2 from the germline V gene are LNHDA and SQIVND (reference sequence). The CDR3 extends over 14 amino acids. The germline V and J ends were trimmed by 8 bases and 1 base, with 14 bases remaining between them.

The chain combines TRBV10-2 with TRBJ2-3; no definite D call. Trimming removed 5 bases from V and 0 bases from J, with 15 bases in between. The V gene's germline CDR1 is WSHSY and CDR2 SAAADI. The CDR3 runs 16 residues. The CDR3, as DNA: TGCGCCAGCAGTCCCGACCACCAGACTAGCACAGATACGCAGTATTTT. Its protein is CASSPDHQTSTDTQYF.

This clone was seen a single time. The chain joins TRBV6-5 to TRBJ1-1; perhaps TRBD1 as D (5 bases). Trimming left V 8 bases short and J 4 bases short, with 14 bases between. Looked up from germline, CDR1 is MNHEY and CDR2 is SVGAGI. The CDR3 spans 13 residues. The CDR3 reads CASSHGGSTEAFF. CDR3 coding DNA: TGTGCCAGCTCCCATGGGGGGAGCACTGAAGCTTTCTTT.

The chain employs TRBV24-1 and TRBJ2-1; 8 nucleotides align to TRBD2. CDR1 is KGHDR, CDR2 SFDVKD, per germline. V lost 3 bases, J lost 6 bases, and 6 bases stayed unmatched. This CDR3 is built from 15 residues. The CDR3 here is CATSDPPGGGNEQFF. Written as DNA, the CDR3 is TGTGCCACCAGTGATCCCCCGGGGGGGGGCAATGAGCAGTTCTTC.

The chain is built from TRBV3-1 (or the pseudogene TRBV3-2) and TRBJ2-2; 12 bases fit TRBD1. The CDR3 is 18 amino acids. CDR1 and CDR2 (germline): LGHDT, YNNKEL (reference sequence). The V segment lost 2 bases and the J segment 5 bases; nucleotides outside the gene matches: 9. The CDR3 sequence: CASSQPRGTGGETGELFF. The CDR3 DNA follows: TGTGCCAGCAGCCAACCCCGAGGGACAGGGGGCGAAACCGGGGAGCTGTTTTTT.

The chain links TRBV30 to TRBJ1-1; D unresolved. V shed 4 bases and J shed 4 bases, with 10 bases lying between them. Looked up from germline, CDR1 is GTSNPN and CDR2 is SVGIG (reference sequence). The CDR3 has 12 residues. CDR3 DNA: TGTGCCTGGACCCCCCGGGGCACTGAAGCTTTCTTT. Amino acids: CAWTPRGTEAFF.

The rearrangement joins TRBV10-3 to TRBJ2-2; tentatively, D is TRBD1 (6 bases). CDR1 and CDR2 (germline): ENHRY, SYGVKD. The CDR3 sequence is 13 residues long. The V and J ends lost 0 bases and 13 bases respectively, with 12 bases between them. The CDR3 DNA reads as TGTGCCATCAGTGAGTCTATGACAGGCGGGCTGTTTTTT. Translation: CAISESMTGGLFF.

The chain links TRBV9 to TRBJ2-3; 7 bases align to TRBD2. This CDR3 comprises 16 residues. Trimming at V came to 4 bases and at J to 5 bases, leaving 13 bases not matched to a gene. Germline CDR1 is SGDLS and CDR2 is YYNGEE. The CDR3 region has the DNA TGTGCCAGCAGCCCCTCTGGCGGGAGAGGGGTAGATACGCAGTATTTT. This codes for CASSPSGGRGVDTQYF.

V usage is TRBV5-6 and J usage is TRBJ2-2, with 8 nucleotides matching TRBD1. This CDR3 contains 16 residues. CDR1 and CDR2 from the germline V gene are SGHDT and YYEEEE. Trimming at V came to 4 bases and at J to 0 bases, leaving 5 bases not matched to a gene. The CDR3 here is CASSRRTGTNTGELFF. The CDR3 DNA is TGTGCCAGCAGCAGAAGGACAGGGACGAACACCGGGGAGCTGTTTTTT.

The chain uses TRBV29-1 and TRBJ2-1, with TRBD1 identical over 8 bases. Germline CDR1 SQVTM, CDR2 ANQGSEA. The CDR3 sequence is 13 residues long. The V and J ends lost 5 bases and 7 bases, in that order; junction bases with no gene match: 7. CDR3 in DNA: TGCAGCGTTCGGAGGACAGGGAGAAATGAGCAGTTCTTC. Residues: CSVRRTGRNEQFF.

This CDR3 reads CASTADSSSGNTIYF. CDR3 bases: TGCGCCAGCACCGCGGACAGTAGCTCTGGAAACACCATATATTTT. This chain connects TRBV5-1 to TRBJ1-3; D may be TRBD1 (6 bases). CDR3 length: 15 residues. Germline CDR1 and CDR2: SGHRS and YFSETQ. The V end lost 6 bases, the J end lost 0 bases, and 13 bases lay between the germline ends.

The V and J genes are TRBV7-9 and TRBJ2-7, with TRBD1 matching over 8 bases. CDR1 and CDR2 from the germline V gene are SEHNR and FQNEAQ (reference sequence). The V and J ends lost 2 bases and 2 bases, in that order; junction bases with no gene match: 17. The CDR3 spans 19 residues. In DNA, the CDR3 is TGTGCCAGCAGCTTACCGCCCCCGCCCGACAGGGGCCCAACCTACGAGCAGTACTTC. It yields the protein CASSLPPPPDRGPTYEQYF.

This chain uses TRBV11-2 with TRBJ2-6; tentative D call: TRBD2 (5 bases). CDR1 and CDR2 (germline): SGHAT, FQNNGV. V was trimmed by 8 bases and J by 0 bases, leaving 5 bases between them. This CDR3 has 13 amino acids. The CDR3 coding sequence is TGTGCCAGCGGACTCTCTGGGGCCAACGTCCTGACTTTC. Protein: CASGLSGANVLTF.

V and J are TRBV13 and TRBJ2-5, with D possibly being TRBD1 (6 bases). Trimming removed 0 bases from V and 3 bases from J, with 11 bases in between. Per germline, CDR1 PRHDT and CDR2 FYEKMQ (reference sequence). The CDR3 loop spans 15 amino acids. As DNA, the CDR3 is TGTGCCAGCAGCTTAGGCGTACAGGGTGAAGAGACCCAGTACTTC. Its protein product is CASSLGVQGEETQYF.

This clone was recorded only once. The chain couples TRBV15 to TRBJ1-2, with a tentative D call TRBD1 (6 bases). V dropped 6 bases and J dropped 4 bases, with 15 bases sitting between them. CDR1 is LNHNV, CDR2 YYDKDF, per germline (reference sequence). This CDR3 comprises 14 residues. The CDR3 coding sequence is TGTGCCACCAGTCTTAGACAGGCTATCTATGGCTACACCTTC. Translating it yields CATSLRQAIYGYTF.

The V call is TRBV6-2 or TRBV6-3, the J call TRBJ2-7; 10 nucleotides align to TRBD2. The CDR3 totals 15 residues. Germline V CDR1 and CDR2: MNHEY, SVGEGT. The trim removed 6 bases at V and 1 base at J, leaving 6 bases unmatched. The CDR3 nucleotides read TGTGCCAGCAGCTTGGCACTAGCGGGATCCTACGAGCAGTACGTC. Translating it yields CASSLALAGSYEQYV.

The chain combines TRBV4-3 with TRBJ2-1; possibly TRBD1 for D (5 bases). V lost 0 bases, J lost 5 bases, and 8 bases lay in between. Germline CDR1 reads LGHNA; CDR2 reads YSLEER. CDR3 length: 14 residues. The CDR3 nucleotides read TGCGCCAGCAGCCAAGACGGACACCACAATGAGCAGTTCTTC. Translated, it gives CASSQDGHHNEQFF.

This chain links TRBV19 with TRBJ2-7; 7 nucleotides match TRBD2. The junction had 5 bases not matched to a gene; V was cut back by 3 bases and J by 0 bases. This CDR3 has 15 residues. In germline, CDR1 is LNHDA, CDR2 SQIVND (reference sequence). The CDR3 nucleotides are TGTGCCAGTAGTATTTCTTCTAGCGGCTCCTACGAGCAGTACTTC. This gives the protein CASSISSSGSYEQYF.

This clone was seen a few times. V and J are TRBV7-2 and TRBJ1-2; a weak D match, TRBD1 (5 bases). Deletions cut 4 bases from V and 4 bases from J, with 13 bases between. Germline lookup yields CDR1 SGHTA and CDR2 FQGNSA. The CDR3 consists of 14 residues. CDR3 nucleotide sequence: TGTGCCAGCAGCTCTCAGACCGACAGCTATGGCTACACCTTC. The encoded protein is CASSSQTDSYGYTF.

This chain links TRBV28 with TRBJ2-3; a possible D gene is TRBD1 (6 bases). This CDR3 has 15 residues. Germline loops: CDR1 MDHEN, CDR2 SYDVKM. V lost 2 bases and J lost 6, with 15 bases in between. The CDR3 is CASSLLGWQGDTQYF. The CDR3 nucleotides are TGTGCCAGCAGTTTACTGGGGTGGCAGGGGGATACGCAGTATTTT. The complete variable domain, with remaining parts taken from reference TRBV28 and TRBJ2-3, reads DVKVTQSSRYLVKRTGEKVFLECVQDMDHENMFWYRQDPGLGLRLIYFSYDVKMKEKGDIPEGYSVSREKKERFSLILESASTNQTSMYLCASSLLGWQGDTQYFGPGTRLTVL.

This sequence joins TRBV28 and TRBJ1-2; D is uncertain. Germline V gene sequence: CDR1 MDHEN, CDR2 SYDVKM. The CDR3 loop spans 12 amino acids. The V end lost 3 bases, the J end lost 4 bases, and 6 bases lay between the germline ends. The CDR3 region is CASSFNSYGYTF. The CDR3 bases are TGTGCCAGCAGTTTCAACAGCTATGGCTACACCTTC.

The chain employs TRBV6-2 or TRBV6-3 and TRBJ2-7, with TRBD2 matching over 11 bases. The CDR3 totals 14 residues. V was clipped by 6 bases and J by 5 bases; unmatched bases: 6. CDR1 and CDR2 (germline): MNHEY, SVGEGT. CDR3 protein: CASSKSSGRHEQYV. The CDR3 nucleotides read TGTGCCAGCAGCAAATCTAGCGGGAGGCACGAGCAGTACGTC.

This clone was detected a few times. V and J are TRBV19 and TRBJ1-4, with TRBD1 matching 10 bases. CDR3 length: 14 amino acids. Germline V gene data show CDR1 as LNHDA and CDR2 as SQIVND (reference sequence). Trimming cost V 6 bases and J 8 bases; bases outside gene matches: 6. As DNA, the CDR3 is TGTGCCAGTAGAACCGGGACAGGGGTGGAAAAACTGTTTTTT. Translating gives CASRTGTGVEKLFF.

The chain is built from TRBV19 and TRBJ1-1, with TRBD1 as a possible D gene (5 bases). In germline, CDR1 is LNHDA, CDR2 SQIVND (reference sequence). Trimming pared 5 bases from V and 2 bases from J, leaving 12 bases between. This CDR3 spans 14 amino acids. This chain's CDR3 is CASSPWGSNTEAFF. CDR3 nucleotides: TGTGCCAGTAGTCCTTGGGGCAGCAACACTGAAGCTTTCTTT.